This T cell receptor beta chain is from a study of cytomegalovirus exposure and HLA in healthy donors. Amplification used 60 Vbeta primers and 13 Jbeta primers. The protocol was immunoSEQ multiplex PCR, while the TCRdb copy is restricted to in-frame clones and leaves out a portion. Among roughly 170,000 clones listed, roughly 80% were seen once. Sequencing was done on a sample of PBMCs. The sequence was obtained from a young woman in good health and CMV-seronegative.

DNA of the CDR3: TGTGCCACCGTCCGCGCCGGAGAGGGCGGGAGTGAGCAGTTCTTC. This sequence encodes CATVRAGEGGSEQFF. The V gene is TRBV5-4, the J gene TRBJ2-1; TRBD2 matches 7 bases. CDR1 SGHNT and CDR2 YYREEE come from the germline V gene (reference sequence). This CDR3 is 15 amino acids long. The V gene end was trimmed by 9 bases and the J gene end by 9 bases; junction bases not matched to a gene: 18.